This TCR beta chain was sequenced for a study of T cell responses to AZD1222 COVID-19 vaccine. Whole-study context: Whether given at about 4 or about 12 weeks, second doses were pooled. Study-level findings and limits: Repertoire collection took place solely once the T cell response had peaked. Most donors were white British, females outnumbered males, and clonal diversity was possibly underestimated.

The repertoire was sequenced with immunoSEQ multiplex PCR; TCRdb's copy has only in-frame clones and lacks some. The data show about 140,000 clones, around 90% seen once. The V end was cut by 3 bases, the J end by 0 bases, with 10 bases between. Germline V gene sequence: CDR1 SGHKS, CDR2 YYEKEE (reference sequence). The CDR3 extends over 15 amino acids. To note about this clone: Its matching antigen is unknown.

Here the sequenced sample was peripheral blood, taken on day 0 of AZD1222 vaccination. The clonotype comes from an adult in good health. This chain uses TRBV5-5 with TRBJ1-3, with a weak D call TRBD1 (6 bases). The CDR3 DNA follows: TGTGCCAGCAGCTCAGGGGTCTTCTCTGGAAACACCATATATTTT. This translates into CASSSGVFSGNTIYF.